Reported below is one T cell receptor (beta chain). This clone's antigen is unknown. Qualities for individual bases were not recorded, and no much larger clone is one base off. PBMCs were isolated from peripheral blood, and TCR beta sequencing was performed on genomic DNA from unsorted PBMCs. This sample is drawn from a study (dated by TCRdb to the early 2020s). The full study reports these points: Further investigation, including longitudinal sampling and assessment of a control group, is stated by the authors to be required.

After removal of 2 bases from V and 7 bases from J, the junction retains 4 bases not matched to a gene. For CDR1 and CDR2, the germline V gene lists KGHSH and LQKENI. There are 14 amino acids in the CDR3, from cysteine to phenylalanine inclusive. The sequence is cut down to CDR3 DNA, 42 bases in frame from base 1. Survey-level sequencing on the immunoSEQ platform was used to profile the TCR beta chain repertoires. As for how the authors treated the data: Repertoire diversity was measured with the inverse Simpson index, and CDR3 amino acid length spectratypes and V-J pairing frequencies were compared. TCR beta CDR3 sequences were matched against VDJdb to annotate clonotypes specific to SARS-CoV-2, CMV, influenza A and EBV. As stored in TCRdb, this immuneACCESS dataset retains in-frame rearrangements with V and J assigned. A fraction of the clones does not appear; measured against another copy, unresolved V genes explain less than half of the discrepancy, and the remainder lacks a known reason. From that table come the V and J calls and clone size; the DNA was used to work out D and trimming. The sample table contains about 50,000 clones; only one count was recorded for more than 85% of them. The ten top clones hold around 10% of the sample.

The sample was PBMCs. The source of this sequence is a man aged 40-49 years with rheumatoid arthritis. In this chain, TRBV18 is recombined with TRBJ1-4, with TRBD1 matching 7 junction bases. At the DNA level, the sequence is TGTGCCAGCTCACCAGACGGACAGGTTGAAAAACTGTTTTTT. Its translation reads: CASSPDGQVEKLFF.